The source of this T cell receptor (beta chain) is a study of cytomegalovirus exposure and HLA in healthy donors. Study summary: Unique TCRs from HLA-typed donors, 75 million to 100 million of them, were held in an early data release.

With 60 Vbeta and 13 Jbeta primers, the PCR was carried out. The method was immunoSEQ multiplex PCR; TCRdb's version includes in-frame clones alone and lacks a portion of them. The sample has tens of thousands of clones, less than 85% seen once. Sequencing was performed on PBMCs. The source of this sequence is a man younger than 40 in good health and CMV-seropositive.

The CDR3 sequence is CASSPYSGTGGTEAFF. In DNA form, the CDR3 reads TGTGCCAGCAGCCCCTACTCCGGGACAGGGGGCACTGAAGCTTTCTTT. This chain connects TRBV9 to TRBJ1-1; 11 bases match TRBD1. With V trimmed by 4 bases and J by 4 bases, 9 bases remained unmatched. The length of the CDR3 is 16 residues. CDR1 is SGDLS and CDR2 is YYNGEE in the germline V gene.